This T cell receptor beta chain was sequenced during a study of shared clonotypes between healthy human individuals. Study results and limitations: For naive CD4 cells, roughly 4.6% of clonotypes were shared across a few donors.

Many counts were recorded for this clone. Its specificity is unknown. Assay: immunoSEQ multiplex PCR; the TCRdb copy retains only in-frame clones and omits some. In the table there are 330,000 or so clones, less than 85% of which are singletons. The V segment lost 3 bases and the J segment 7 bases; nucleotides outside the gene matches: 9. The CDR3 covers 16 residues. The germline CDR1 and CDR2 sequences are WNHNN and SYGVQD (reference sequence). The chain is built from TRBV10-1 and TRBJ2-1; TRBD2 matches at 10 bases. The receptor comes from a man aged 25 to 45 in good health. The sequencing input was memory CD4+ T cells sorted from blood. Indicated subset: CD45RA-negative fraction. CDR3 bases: TGCGCCAGCAGTGATTTCGGGACTAGCGTTCGAAATGAGCAGTTCTTC. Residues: CASSDFGTSVRNEQFF.